Each of the 18 T cell receptor beta chains below was sequenced from the same sample in a study of CD4 T cells in relation to SARS-CoV-2 and coronaviruses. The unexposed donors gave CD4+ T cells in about 2010-2019, prior to COVID-19. CD4+ T cells were isolated from the cells after 10 days of culture. TCRdb keeps only in-frame clones here, not all; method: immunoSEQ multiplex PCR. Here the sample spans some 25,000 clones, around 73% being singletons. Their cognate antigens are unknown. Sequenced material: CD4+ T cells from PBMCs, cultured in vitro. These receptor sequences come from a human donor in good health.

This clone was detected a few times. This rearrangement joins TRBV9 to TRBJ1-2; weak D call: TRBD1 (5 bases). Between the trimmed V and J ends, which lost 4 bases and 0 bases, there was a span of 16 bases. This CDR3 is 16 amino acids long. The germline V gene has CDR1 SGDLS and CDR2 YYNGEE. The CDR3 spells CASSSVSGTTNYGYTF. The CDR3 DNA follows: TGTGCCAGCAGCTCGGTGTCAGGGACCACTAACTATGGCTACACCTTC.

This chain links TRBV30 with TRBJ2-1, with a tentative D call TRBD2 (6 bases). Germline values: CDR1 GTSNPN, CDR2 SVGIG (reference sequence). Trimming stripped 0 bases from V and 0 bases from J, with 18 bases between. The CDR3 spans 18 residues. CDR3 coding DNA: TGTGCCTGGAGTGTACGCCGTTGGGACTTCGACTCCTACAATGAGCAGTTCTTC. Its protein product is CAWSVRRWDFDSYNEQFF.

The rearrangement joins TRBV5-1 to TRBJ2-5; D gene unclear. V shed 3 bases and J shed 0 bases, with 6 bases lying between them. This CDR3 has 13 amino acids. From germline, CDR1 is SGHRS and CDR2 YFSETQ. The CDR3 region has the DNA TGCGCCAGCAGCTCCCTTAACCAAGAGACCCAGTACTTC. Residues: CASSSLNQETQYF.

The chain uses TRBV3-1 (or the pseudogene TRBV3-2) and TRBJ2-7; D is ambiguous. Germline values: CDR1 LGHDT, CDR2 YNNKEL (reference sequence). Trimming took 5 bases from V and 5 from J, leaving 22 bases between them. The CDR3 is 16 amino acids. The CDR3 DNA follows: TGTGCCAGCAGCTCGGAGAATCCCATCGTGTTAGACGAGCAGTACTTC. The encoded protein is CASSSENPIVLDEQYF.

This chain joins TRBV11-3 and TRBJ2-1; 8 nucleotides align to TRBD1. Trimming at V came to 5 bases and at J to 5 bases, leaving 5 bases not matched to a gene. Germline-derived CDR1 and CDR2 are SGHNT and YENEEA. The length of the CDR3 is 14 residues. CDR3 residues: CASSTGQVNNEQFF. The CDR3 DNA reads TGTGCCAGCAGCACGGGACAGGTTAACAATGAGCAGTTCTTC. Drawing the rest from reference TRBV11-3 and TRBJ2-1, the complete variable domain is EAGVVQSPRYKIIEKKQPVAFWCNPISGHNTLYWYLQNLGQGPELLIRYENEEAVDDSQLPKDRFSAERLKGVDSTLKIQPAELGDSAVYLCASSTGQVNNEQFFGPGTRLTVL.

The chain is built from TRBV11-2 and TRBJ2-3; D might be TRBD2 (7 bases). The V end was cut by 3 bases, the J end by 4 bases, with 14 bases between. CDR1 and CDR2 (germline): SGHAT, FQNNGV. The CDR3 is 15 amino acids. The CDR3 sequence is CASSFVGGPADTQYF. The CDR3 DNA sequence: TGTGCCAGCAGCTTTGTGGGGGGGCCAGCAGATACGCAGTATTTT.

V usage is TRBV5-1 and J usage is TRBJ1-2; no reliable D call. Trimming left V 4 bases short and J 3 bases short, with 13 bases between. The germline V gene encodes CDR1 SGHRS and CDR2 YFSETQ. There are 14 residues in the CDR3. The chain's CDR3 is CASSPGSLDYGYTF. For the CDR3, the DNA is TGCGCCAGCAGCCCAGGCAGTTTGGACTATGGCTACACCTTC.

The genes are TRBV18 and TRBJ2-3; TRBD2 agrees at 7 bases. Germline lookup yields CDR1 KGHSH and CDR2 LQKENI. The CDR3 spans 15 residues. The ends lost 8 bases at V and 0 bases at J; junction bases unmatched: 8. In DNA form, the CDR3 reads TGTGCCAGCACAATTGAGCGGGGTAGCACAGATACGCAGTATTTT. Its translation is CASTIERGSTDTQYF. Variable domain in full (rest from reference TRBV18 and TRBJ2-3): NAGVMQNPRHLVRRRGQEARLRCSPMKGHSHVYWYRQLPEEGLKFMVYLQKENIIDESGMPKERFSAEFPKEGPSILRIQQVVRGDSAAYFCASTIERGSTDTQYFGPGTRLTVL.

This clone was observed a few times. The rearrangement links TRBV6-6 to TRBJ2-7, with D possibly being TRBD2 (7 bases). V dropped 2 bases and J dropped 1 base, with 12 bases sitting between them. Per the germline V gene, CDR1 is MNHNY and CDR2 is SVGAGI (reference sequence). The CDR3 sequence is 15 residues long. This CDR3 is CASSYGGDKSYEQYF. The CDR3 bases are TGTGCCAGCAGTTACGGGGGGGACAAGTCCTACGAGCAGTACTTC.

The chain links TRBV5-6 to TRBJ2-5, with 7 bases lining up with TRBD2. After removal of 2 bases from V and 1 base from J, the junction contained 2 bases not matched to a gene. This CDR3 is built from 14 residues. CDR1 and CDR2 from the germline V gene are SGHDT and YYEEEE. Here the CDR3 DNA reads TGTGCCAGCAGCTTCCGCGGGGGCCAAGAGACCCAGTACTTC. This sequence encodes CASSFRGGQETQYF.

V is TRBV9 and J is TRBJ2-1; 11 bases fit TRBD2. The junction had 7 bases not matched to a gene; V was cut back by 4 bases and J by 7 bases. The CDR3 length is 15 residues. Germline-derived CDR1 and CDR2 are SGDLS and YYNGEE. The CDR3 DNA is TGTGCCAGCAGCCCGGGACTAGCGGTAATAAATGAGCAGTTCTTC. It is translated as CASSPGLAVINEQFF.

The chain employs TRBV24-1 and TRBJ2-7; D gene uncertain. V lost 1 base and J lost 0, with 12 bases in between. Germline assignment: CDR1 KGHDR and CDR2 SFDVKD. This CDR3 is built from 16 residues. CDR3 residues: CATSDFRVSSSYEQYF. The CDR3 DNA sequence: TGTGCCACCAGTGATTTCCGGGTTTCGAGCTCCTACGAGCAGTACTTC.

This clone was observed once. The CDR3 spells CASSSRTGVNTEAFF. The DNA for the CDR3 is TGTGCCAGCAGCTCGCGGACAGGGGTGAACACTGAAGCTTTCTTT. The chain couples TRBV9 to TRBJ1-1; 9 bases align to TRBD1. Germline V lookup: CDR1 SGDLS, CDR2 YYNGEE. V was pared by 4 bases and J by 0 bases, with 4 bases of the junction left unmatched. The CDR3 sequence is 15 residues long.

The rearrangement joins TRBV6-2 or TRBV6-3 to TRBJ2-3, with a possible D match to TRBD2 (5 bases). The CDR3 has 17 residues. Deletions cut 2 bases from V and 6 bases from J, with 21 bases between. Per the germline V gene, CDR1 is MNHEY and CDR2 is SVGEGT. CDR3 in amino acids: CASSYEAETGPLDTQYF. In nucleotides, the CDR3 is TGTGCCAGCAGTTACGAAGCGGAGACGGGCCCTTTGGATACGCAGTATTTT.

The chain recombines TRBV21-1 with TRBJ2-7. TRBV21-1 is given as a pseudogene. The CDR3 is 12 residues long. The DNA for the CDR3 is TGTGCCAGCAGCAAATGTAAGAACGAGCAGTACTTC. Its protein product is CASSKCKNEQYF.

The J gene is TRBJ1-6, the V gene TRBV7-2; a possible D gene is TRBD1 (5 bases). V gave up 5 bases and J gave up 11 bases, with 10 bases separating them. Germline-derived CDR1 and CDR2 are SGHTA and FQGNSA. There are 12 residues in the CDR3. The CDR3 is CASSPSGAPLHF. The CDR3 DNA sequence: TGTGCCAGCAGCCCGTCGGGGGCACCCCTCCACTTT.

This clone was recorded a few times. V usage is TRBV9 and J usage is TRBJ1-2; TRBD1 matches 8 bases. The CDR3 length is 16 residues. Per the germline V gene, CDR1 is SGDLS and CDR2 is YYNGEE. Losses at the gene ends were 0 bases for V and 4 bases for J; bases not matched to a gene: 8. CDR3 DNA sequence: TGTGCCAGCAGCGTAGGTACAGGGGGTAATATCTATGGCTACACCTTC. This sequence encodes CASSVGTGGNIYGYTF.

This clone is a singleton in its sample. The V and J genes are TRBV19 and TRBJ2-7, with 12 bases aligning to TRBD1. The V and J ends lost 5 bases and 3 bases, in that order; junction bases with no gene match: 8. Germline loops: CDR1 LNHDA, CDR2 SQIVND (reference sequence). CDR3 length equals 16 residues. CDR3: CASSPSGTGGHYEQYF. DNA for the CDR3: TGTGCCAGTAGTCCCTCCGGGACAGGGGGCCACTACGAGCAGTACTTC.